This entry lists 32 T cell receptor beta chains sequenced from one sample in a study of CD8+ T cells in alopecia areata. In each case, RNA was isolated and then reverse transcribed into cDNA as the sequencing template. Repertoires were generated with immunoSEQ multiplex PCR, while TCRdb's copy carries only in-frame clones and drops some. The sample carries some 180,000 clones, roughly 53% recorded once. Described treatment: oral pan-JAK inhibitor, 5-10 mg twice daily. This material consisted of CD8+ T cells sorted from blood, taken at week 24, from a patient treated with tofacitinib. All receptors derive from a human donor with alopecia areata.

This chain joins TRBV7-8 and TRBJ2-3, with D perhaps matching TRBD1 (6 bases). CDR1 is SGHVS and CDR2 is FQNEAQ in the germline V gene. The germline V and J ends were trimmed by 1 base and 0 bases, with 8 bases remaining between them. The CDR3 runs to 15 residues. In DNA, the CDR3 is TGTGCCAGCAGCTTAGTGGGGGCGAGCACAGATACGCAGTATTTT. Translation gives CASSLVGASTDTQYF.

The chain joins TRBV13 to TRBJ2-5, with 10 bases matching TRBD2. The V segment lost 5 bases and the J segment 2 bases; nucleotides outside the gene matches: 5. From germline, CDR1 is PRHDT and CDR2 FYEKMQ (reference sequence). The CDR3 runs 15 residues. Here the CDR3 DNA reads TGTGCCAGCAGCATACTAGCGGGGCCTCAAGAGACCCAGTACTTC. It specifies CASSILAGPQETQYF. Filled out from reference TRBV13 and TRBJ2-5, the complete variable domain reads AAGVIQSPRHLIKEKRETATLKCYPIPRHDTVYWYQQGPGQDPQFLISFYEKMQSDKGSIPDRFSAQQFSDYHSELNMSSLELGDSALYFCASSILAGPQETQYFGPGTRLLVL.

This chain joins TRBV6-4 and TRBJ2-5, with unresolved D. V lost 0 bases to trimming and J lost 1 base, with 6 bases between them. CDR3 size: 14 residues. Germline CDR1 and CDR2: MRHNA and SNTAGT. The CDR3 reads CASSDSKAQETQYF. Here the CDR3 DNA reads TGTGCCAGCAGTGACTCGAAGGCCCAAGAGACCCAGTACTTC.

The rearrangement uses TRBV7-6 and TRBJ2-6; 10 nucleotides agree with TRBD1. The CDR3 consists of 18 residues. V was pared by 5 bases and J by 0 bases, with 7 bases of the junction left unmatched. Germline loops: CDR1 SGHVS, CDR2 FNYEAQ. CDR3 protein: CASSPTRTGGSGANVLTF. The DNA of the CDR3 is TGTGCCAGCAGCCCGACCCGGACAGGGGGCTCTGGGGCCAACGTCCTGACTTTC.

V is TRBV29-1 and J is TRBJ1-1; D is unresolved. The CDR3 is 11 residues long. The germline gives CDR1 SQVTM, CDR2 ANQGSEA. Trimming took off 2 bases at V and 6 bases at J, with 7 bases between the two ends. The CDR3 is CSVEWTAEAFF. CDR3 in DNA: TGCAGCGTTGAATGGACGGCTGAAGCTTTCTTT.

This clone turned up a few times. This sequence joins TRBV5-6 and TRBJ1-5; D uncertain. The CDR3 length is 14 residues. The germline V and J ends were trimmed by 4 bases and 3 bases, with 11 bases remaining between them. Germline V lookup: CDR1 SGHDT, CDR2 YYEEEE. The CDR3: CASSTIGPNQPQHF. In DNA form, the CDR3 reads TGTGCCAGCAGCACGATCGGTCCCAATCAGCCCCAGCATTTT.

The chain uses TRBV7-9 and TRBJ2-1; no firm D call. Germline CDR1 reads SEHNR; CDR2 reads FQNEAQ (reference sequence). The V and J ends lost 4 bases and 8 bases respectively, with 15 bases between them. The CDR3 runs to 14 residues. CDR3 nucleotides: TGTGCCAGCAGCTCCGAACTTGTGGCCCATGAGCAGTTCTTC. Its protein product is CASSSELVAHEQFF.

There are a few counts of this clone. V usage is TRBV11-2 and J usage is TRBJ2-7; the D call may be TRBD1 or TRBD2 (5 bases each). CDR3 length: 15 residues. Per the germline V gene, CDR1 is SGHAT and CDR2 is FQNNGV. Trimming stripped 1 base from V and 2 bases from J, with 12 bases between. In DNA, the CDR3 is TGTGCCAGCAGCTTAGTGGGGACGGAGACCTACGAGCAGTACTTC. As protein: CASSLVGTETYEQYF.

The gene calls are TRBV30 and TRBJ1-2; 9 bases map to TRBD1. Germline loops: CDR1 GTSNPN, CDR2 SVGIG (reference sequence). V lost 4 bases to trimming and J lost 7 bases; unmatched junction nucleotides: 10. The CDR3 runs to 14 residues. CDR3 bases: TGTGCCTGGACGGGGACAGGGAGAGTCGGTGGCTACACCTTC. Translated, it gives CAWTGTGRVGGYTF.

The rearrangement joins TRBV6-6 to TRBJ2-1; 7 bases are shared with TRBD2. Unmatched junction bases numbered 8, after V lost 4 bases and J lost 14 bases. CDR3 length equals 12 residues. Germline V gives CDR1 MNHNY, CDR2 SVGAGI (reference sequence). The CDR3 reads CASSSLGEGEFF. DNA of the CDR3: TGTGCCAGCAGTTCTCTCGGGGAGGGTGAGTTCTTC.

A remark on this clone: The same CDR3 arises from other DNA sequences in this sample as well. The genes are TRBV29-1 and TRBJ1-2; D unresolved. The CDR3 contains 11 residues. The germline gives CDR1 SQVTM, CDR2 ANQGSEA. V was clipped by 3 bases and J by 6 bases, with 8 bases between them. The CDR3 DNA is TGCAGCGTTGACCTCGGCGATGGCTACACCTTC. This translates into CSVDLGDGYTF.

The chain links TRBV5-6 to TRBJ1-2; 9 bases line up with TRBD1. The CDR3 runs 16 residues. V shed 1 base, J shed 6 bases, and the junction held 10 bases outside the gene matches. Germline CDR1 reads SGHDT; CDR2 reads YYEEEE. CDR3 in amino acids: CASSLSRTGGWNGYTF. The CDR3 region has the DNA TGTGCCAGCAGCTTGTCCCGAACAGGGGGCTGGAATGGCTACACCTTC.

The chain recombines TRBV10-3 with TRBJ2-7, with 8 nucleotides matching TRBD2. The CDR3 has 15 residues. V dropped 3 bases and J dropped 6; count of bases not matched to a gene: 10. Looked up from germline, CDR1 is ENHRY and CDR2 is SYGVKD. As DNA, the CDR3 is TGTGCCATCAGTGATAACGGCGGGGGGTTCTCCGAGCAGTACTTC. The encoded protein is CAISDNGGGFSEQYF.

The CDR3 sequence: CASSQDRASGANVLTF. Here the CDR3 DNA reads TGTGCCAGCAGCCAGGACAGGGCATCTGGGGCCAACGTCCTGACTTTC. This chain joins TRBV7-9 and TRBJ2-6; 8 positions agree with TRBD1. The CDR3 runs to 16 residues. Germline V gene sequence: CDR1 SEHNR, CDR2 FQNEAQ (reference sequence). J lost 1 base, V lost 5 bases, and 4 bases had no gene match.

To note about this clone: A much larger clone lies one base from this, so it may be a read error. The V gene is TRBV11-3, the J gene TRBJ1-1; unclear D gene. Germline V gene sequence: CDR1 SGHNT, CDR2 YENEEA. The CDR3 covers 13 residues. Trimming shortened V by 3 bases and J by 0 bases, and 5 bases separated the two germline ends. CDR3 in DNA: TGTGCCAGCAGCTTGGCTTTGAACACTGAAGCTTTCTTT. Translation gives CASSLALNTEAFF.

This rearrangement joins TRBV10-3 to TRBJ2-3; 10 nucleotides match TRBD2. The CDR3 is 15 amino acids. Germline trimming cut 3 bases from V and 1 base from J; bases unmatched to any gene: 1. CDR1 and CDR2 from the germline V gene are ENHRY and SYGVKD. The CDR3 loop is CAISDTSGGTDTQYF. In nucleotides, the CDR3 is TGTGCCATCAGTGATACTAGCGGGGGCACAGATACGCAGTATTTT.

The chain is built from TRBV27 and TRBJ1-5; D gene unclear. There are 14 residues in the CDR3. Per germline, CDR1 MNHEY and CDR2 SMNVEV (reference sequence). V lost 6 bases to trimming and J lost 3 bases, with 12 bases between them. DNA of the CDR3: TGTGCCAGCAGCCTCCTGGGAAACAATCAGCCCCAGCATTTT. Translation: CASSLLGNNQPQHF.

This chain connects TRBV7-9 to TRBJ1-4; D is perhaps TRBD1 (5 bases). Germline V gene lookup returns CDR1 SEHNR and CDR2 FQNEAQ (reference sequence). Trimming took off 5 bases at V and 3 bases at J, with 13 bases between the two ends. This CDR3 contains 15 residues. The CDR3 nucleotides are TGTGCCAGCAGCCATTTGCAGGGCGCTAATGAAAAACTGTTTTTT. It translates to CASSHLQGANEKLFF.

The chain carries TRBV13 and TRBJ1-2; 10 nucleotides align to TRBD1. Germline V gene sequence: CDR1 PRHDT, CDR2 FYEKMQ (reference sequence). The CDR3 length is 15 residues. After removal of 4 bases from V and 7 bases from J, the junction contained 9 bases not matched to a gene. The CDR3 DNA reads TGTGCCAGCAGCTCCATCGGGACAGGGGCGCGTGGCTACACCTTC. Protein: CASSSIGTGARGYTF.

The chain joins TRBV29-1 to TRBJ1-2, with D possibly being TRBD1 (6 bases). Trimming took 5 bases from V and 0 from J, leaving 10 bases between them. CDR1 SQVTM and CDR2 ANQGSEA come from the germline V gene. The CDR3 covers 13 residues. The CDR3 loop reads CSVQGGSNYGYTF. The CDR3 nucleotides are TGCAGCGTTCAAGGGGGGTCTAACTATGGCTACACCTTC.

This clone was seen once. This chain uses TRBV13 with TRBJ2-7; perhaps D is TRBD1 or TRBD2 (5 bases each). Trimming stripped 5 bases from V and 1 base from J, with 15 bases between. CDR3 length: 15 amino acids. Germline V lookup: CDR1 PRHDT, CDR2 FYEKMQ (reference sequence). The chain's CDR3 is CASSPRDGLSYEQYF. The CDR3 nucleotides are TGTGCCAGCAGCCCTCGGGACGGACTTTCCTACGAGCAGTACTTC.

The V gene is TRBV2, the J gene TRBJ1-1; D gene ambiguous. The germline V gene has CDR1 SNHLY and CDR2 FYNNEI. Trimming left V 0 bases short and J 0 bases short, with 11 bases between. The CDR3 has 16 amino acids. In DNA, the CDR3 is TGTGCCAGCAGTGAAGCTGAGGTTCTTATGAACACTGAAGCTTTCTTT. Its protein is CASSEAEVLMNTEAFF.

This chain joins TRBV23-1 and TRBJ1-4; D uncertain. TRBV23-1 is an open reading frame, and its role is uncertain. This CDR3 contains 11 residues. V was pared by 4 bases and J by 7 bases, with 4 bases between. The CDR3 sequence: CASSRAEKLFF. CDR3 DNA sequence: TGCGCCAGCAGTCGAGCTGAAAAACTGTTTTTT.

CDR3 region: CATSRDRGLTGELFF. In DNA, the CDR3 is TGTGCCACCAGCAGAGATCGCGGCCTTACCGGGGAGCTGTTTTTT. The J gene is TRBJ2-2, the V gene TRBV15; D remains unclear. Looked up from germline, CDR1 is LNHNV and CDR2 is YYDKDF (reference sequence). The CDR3 length is 15 residues. The V end lost 0 bases, the J end lost 5 bases, and 10 bases lay between the germline ends.

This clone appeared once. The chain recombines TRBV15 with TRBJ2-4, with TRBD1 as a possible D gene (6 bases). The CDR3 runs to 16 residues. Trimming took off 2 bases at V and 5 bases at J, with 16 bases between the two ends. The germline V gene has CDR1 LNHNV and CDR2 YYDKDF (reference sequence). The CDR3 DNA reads TGTGCCACCAGCAGACCCCTGGACAGCTATCAAAACATTCAGTACTTC. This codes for CATSRPLDSYQNIQYF. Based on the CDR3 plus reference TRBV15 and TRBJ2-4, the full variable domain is DAMVIQNPRYQVTQFGKPVTLSCSQTLNHNVMYWYQQKSSQAPKLLFHYYDKDFNNEADTPDNFQSRRPNTSFCFLDIRSPGLGDTAMYLCATSRPLDSYQNIQYFGAGTRLSVL.

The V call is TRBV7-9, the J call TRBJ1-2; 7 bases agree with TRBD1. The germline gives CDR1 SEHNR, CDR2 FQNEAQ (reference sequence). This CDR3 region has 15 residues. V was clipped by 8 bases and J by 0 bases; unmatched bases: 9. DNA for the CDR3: TGTGCCAGCGCCCCGATAGGGACAGCTAACTATGGCTACACCTTC. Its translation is CASAPIGTANYGYTF.

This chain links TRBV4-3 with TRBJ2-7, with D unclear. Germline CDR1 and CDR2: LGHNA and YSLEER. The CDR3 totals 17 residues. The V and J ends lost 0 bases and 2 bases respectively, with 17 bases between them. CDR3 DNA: TGCGCCAGCAGCCAAGACTTCCGAGGAATCATGACCTACGAGCAGTACTTC. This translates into CASSQDFRGIMTYEQYF.

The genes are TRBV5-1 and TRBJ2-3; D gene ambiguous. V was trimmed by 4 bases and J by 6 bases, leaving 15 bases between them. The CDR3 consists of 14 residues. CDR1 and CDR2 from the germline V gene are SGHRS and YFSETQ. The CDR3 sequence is CASSDAEGSDTQYF. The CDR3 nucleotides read TGCGCCAGCAGCGACGCCGAAGGCTCGGATACGCAGTATTTT.

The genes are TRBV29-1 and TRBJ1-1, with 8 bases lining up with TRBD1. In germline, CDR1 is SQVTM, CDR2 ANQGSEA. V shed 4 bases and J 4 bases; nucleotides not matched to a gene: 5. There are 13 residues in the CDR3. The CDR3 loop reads CSVATGVSTEAFF. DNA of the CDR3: TGCAGCGTTGCGACAGGGGTTAGCACTGAAGCTTTCTTT.

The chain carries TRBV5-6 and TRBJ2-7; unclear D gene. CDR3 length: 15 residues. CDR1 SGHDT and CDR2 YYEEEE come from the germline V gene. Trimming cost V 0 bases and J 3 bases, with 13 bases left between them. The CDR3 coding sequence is TGTGCCAGCAGCTTGGCCCCAGAATCTGACTACGAGCAGTACTTC. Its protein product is CASSLAPESDYEQYF.

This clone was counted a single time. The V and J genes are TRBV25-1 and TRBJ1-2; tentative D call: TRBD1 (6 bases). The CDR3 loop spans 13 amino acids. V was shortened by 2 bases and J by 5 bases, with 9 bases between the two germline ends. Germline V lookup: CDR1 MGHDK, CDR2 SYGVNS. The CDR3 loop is CASSEDRIYGYTF. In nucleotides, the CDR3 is TGTGCCAGCAGTGAAGACAGGATATATGGCTACACCTTC.

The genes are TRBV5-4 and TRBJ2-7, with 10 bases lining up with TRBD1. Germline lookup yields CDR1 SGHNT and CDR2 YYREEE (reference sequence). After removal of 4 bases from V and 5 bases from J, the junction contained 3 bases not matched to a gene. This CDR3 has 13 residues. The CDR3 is CASSLGQGDEQYF. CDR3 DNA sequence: TGTGCCAGCAGCCTCGGACAGGGGGACGAGCAGTACTTC.